The sequence of this T cell receptor (beta chain) was determined in a study of OX40 agonist ivuxolimab in advanced cancers. Data came from immunoSEQ multiplex PCR; TCRdb stores just in-frame clones and leaves some out. Of some 99,000 clones detected, 70% to 90% appear once; the ten largest clones hold approximately 0.49%. Remarks on this clone: A read error may account for a junction end that differs from germline.

The sequencing used CD4+ or CD8+ T cells sorted from blood, collected in a trial of the OX40 agonist ivuxolimab. The receptor was isolated from an adult with an advanced solid tumor such as melanoma, head and neck, liver or kidney cancer.

The CDR3 DNA reads as TGTGCCAGCAGCCTCCGGCGGACAGCGGGTGAAGGTTTCTTT. Encoded protein: CASSLRRTAGEGFF. The chain uses TRBV7-2 and TRBJ1-1, with a weak D call TRBD1 (6 bases). Germline V gene sequence: CDR1 SGHTA, CDR2 FQGNSA. The CDR3 spans 14 residues.